This TCR beta chain was obtained from a study of beta chain features in type 1 diabetes. Study summary: Cells sorted and examined across all samples totaled over 95 million. Study results and caveats: People with Type 1 diabetes carried modestly yet significantly shorter TCRB CDR3s in all four CD4+ subsets.

The CDR3 spans 14 residues. V gave up 4 bases and J gave up 2 bases, with 10 bases separating them. Germline CDR1 and CDR2: LGHNA and YNFKEQ. As to this clone: Its antigen is unidentified.

All of the isolated RNA was reverse transcribed, so expressed TCRB transcripts were sequenced. TCRdb's table, derived via immunoSEQ multiplex PCR, lists solely in-frame clones and lacks some. The table shows 600,000 to 650,000 clones, with roughly a sixth occurring only once. The sequence came from a young man in good health. The sequenced sample was naive CD4+ T cells from blood. This chain uses TRBV4-2 with TRBJ2-3, with unresolved D. CDR3 coding DNA: TGTGCCAGCAGCCCCGAGGTCGTCACAGATACGCAGTATTTT. This codes for CASSPEVVTDTQYF.